Below are 6 T cell receptor beta chains sequenced from a single sample in a study of blood T cell repertoires in COVID-19. Profiled with immunoSEQ multiplex PCR; TCRdb holds only in-frame clones, not every one. This table holds 150,000 to 200,000 clones, 86% found once. Material: peripheral blood. Receptor source: a woman in her sixties with COVID-19, enrolled during active disease.

This rearrangement joins TRBV4-3 to TRBJ2-7; D not resolved. Trimming pared 0 bases from V and 7 bases from J, leaving 10 bases between. Germline values: CDR1 LGHNA, CDR2 YSLEER. CDR3 length: 13 amino acids. For the CDR3, the DNA is TGCGCCAGCAGCCAAGATCTGGCAGATGAGCAGTACTTC. Its translation is CASSQDLADEQYF.

This clone was observed a few times. The chain joins TRBV6-6 to TRBJ2-1, with D possibly being TRBD1 (6 bases). Germline V gene data show CDR1 as MNHNY and CDR2 as SVGAGI (reference sequence). Trimming took off 4 bases at V and 6 bases at J, with 16 bases between the two ends. The CDR3 covers 15 residues. The CDR3 spells CASSSGTYLGNEQFF. The CDR3 nucleotides are TGTGCCAGCAGTTCTGGGACATACTTAGGCAATGAGCAGTTCTTC.

This rearrangement joins TRBV27 to TRBJ2-1; D might be TRBD1 (5 bases). This CDR3 is 13 amino acids long. Germline CDR1 reads MNHEY; CDR2 reads SMNVEV (reference sequence). The V and J ends lost 7 bases and 2 bases respectively, with 9 bases between them. CDR3 sequence (DNA): TGTGCCAGCACGAAAGGGGCCTACAATGAGCAGTTCTTC. Translation: CASTKGAYNEQFF.

The chain has TRBV30 and TRBJ2-2; TRBD1 matches 12 bases. This CDR3 has 18 residues. CDR1 and CDR2 from the germline V gene are GTSNPN and SVGIG (reference sequence). Trimming took 3 bases from V and 3 from J; bases not matched to a gene: 11. CDR3 protein: CAWRPGQGAQRYTGELFF. The DNA for the CDR3 is TGTGCCTGGAGGCCGGGACAGGGGGCCCAACGATACACCGGGGAGCTGTTTTTT. Drawing the rest from reference TRBV30 and TRBJ2-2, the complete variable domain is SQTIHQWPATLVQPVGSPLSLECTVEGTSNPNLYWYRQAAGRGLQLLFYSVGIGQISSEVPQNLSASRPQDRQFILSSKKLLLSDSGFYLCAWRPGQGAQRYTGELFFGEGSRLTVL.

This clone was recorded once. The chain is built from TRBV7-2 and TRBJ2-7, with 11 bases that match TRBD2. The germline V gene has CDR1 SGHTA and CDR2 FQGNSA. Germline trimming cut 2 bases from V and 4 bases from J; bases unmatched to any gene: 1. The CDR3 sequence is 14 residues long. The CDR3 region is CASSLRTSGYEQYF. In DNA, the CDR3 is TGTGCCAGCAGCTTAAGGACTAGCGGGTACGAGCAGTACTTC. The full variable domain, with the rest looked up from reference TRBV7-2 and TRBJ2-7, is GAGVSQSPSNKVTEKGKDVELRCDPISGHTALYWYRQSLGQGLEFLIYFQGNSAPDKSGLPSDRFSAERTGGSVSTLTIQRTQQEDSAVYLCASSLRTSGYEQYFGPGTRLTVT.

This clone was detected once. V is TRBV15 and J is TRBJ1-5, with 11 nucleotides matching TRBD1. The CDR3 loop spans 16 amino acids. Trimming removed 2 bases from V and 6 bases from J; junction bases left unmatched: 6. The germline V gene has CDR1 LNHNV and CDR2 YYDKDF (reference sequence). Here the CDR3 reads CATSRWGDRGSQPQHF. The CDR3 DNA follows: TGTGCCACCAGCAGATGGGGGGACAGGGGGAGTCAGCCCCAGCATTTT.